A selection of T cell receptor beta chains follows, all from one sample in a study of beta chain features in type 1 diabetes. Using immunoSEQ multiplex PCR, the repertoire was profiled, and TCRdb retains in-frame clones only, with some absent. The table lists about 650,000 clones, around an eighth of them singletons, with approximately 0.11% in the top ten. Sequencing input: naive CD4+ T cells from blood. These receptors were collected from a man under 40 with type 1 diabetes. The CDR3 runs from the conserved cysteine through the conserved F or W. Each record gives: D gene, J gene, clone size, V gene, CDR3 DNA, CDR3 protein. D genes are given only for firm matches. The listing skips clone size in some rows; elsewhere it reads once, few, many or a size class.

d_call: NA
j_call: TRBJ2-4
clone_size: once
v_call: TRBV6-5
cdr3_nt: TGTGCCAGCAGTTACGCGGGGAAAGCCAAAAACATTCAGTACTTC
cdr3_aa: CASSYAGKAKNIQYF

d_call: NA
j_call: TRBJ1-5
clone_size: NA
v_call: TRBV21-1
cdr3_nt: TGTGCCAGCAGGCCGACAGGGTCCCATCAGCCCCAGCATTTT
cdr3_aa: CASRPTGSHQPQHF

d_call: NA
j_call: TRBJ1-2
clone_size: few
v_call: TRBV4-3
cdr3_nt: TGCGCCAGCAGCCAAGAACGGGCAGGGCTCAACTATGGCTACACCTTC
cdr3_aa: CASSQERAGLNYGYTF

d_call: TRBD1
j_call: TRBJ1-2
clone_size: NA
v_call: TRBV9
cdr3_nt: TGTGCCAGCAGCGAGGAGGCAGGGGGCAGCTATGGCTACACCTTC
cdr3_aa: CASSEEAGGSYGYTF

d_call: NA
j_call: TRBJ1-1
clone_size: NA
v_call: TRBV4-3
cdr3_nt: TGCGCCAGCAGCCGGTATCCAGAGCCGGCTTTCTTT
cdr3_aa: CASSRYPEPAFF

d_call: NA
j_call: TRBJ2-7
clone_size: few
v_call: TRBV7-8
cdr3_nt: TGTGCCAGCAGCTTAGATAGGGCCTACGAGCAGTACTTC
cdr3_aa: CASSLDRAYEQYF

d_call: NA
j_call: TRBJ2-7
clone_size: few
v_call: TRBV29-1
cdr3_nt: TGCAGCGGTGAAGATCGAGGGGCCTTCCCCTACGAGCAGTACTTC
cdr3_aa: CSGEDRGAFPYEQYF

d_call: NA
j_call: TRBJ2-3
clone_size: few
v_call: TRBV7-9
cdr3_nt: TGTGCCAGCAGCCGACTAACCCAGGGCACAGATACGCAGTATTTT
cdr3_aa: CASSRLTQGTDTQYF

d_call: TRBD1
j_call: TRBJ2-7
clone_size: few
v_call: TRBV29-1
cdr3_nt: TGCAGCGTTGATGGACAGGGATCCTACGAGCAGTACTTC
cdr3_aa: CSVDGQGSYEQYF

d_call: NA
j_call: TRBJ1-1
clone_size: NA
v_call: TRBV5-1
cdr3_nt: TGCGCCAGCAGCCCTGGACAGTATGAAGCTTTCTTT
cdr3_aa: CASSPGQYEAFF

d_call: NA
j_call: TRBJ2-5
clone_size: NA
v_call: TRBV11-3
cdr3_nt: TGTGCCAGCAGTTGGAGTATTGGGACCCAGTACTTC
cdr3_aa: CASSWSIGTQYF

d_call: NA
j_call: TRBJ2-2
clone_size: few
v_call: TRBV11-3
cdr3_nt: TGTGCCAGCAGCTTAGGGGTCGGGGAGCTGTTTTTT
cdr3_aa: CASSLGVGELFF

d_call: TRBD1
j_call: TRBJ2-2
clone_size: few
v_call: TRBV10-3
cdr3_nt: TGTGCCATCAGTGAGGTTTCCGATCGAGACAGGGTGTTGACCGGGGAGCTGTTTTTT
cdr3_aa: CAISEVSDRDRVLTGELFF

d_call: NA
j_call: TRBJ2-7
clone_size: NA
v_call: TRBV5-6
cdr3_nt: TGTGCCAGCAGCCACAACGGAGAGCAGTACTTC
cdr3_aa: CASSHNGEQYF

d_call: NA
j_call: TRBJ1-2
clone_size: NA
v_call: TRBV7-6
cdr3_nt: TGTGCCAGCAGCTTAGGGACGGCGAGCTATGGCTACACCTTC
cdr3_aa: CASSLGTASYGYTF

d_call: NA
j_call: TRBJ1-5
clone_size: few
v_call: TRBV18
cdr3_nt: TGTGCCAGCTCACCGGGGGCAGGGTTAAAGCAGCCCCAGCATTTT
cdr3_aa: CASSPGAGLKQPQHF

d_call: NA
j_call: TRBJ1-1
clone_size: few
v_call: TRBV6-5
cdr3_nt: TGTGCCAGCAGTTCCGCAGCACGTGCCACTGAAGCTTTCTTT
cdr3_aa: CASSSAARATEAFF

d_call: NA
j_call: TRBJ2-7
clone_size: few
v_call: TRBV4-3
cdr3_nt: TGCGCCAGCAGCCCGACCCGGGTATTCTACGAGCAGTACTTC
cdr3_aa: CASSPTRVFYEQYF

d_call: NA
j_call: TRBJ2-5
clone_size: many
v_call: TRBV15
cdr3_nt: TGTGCCACCAGCAGAGATCGGTCCCAAGAGACCCAGTACTTC
cdr3_aa: CATSRDRSQETQYF

d_call: TRBD1
j_call: TRBJ1-2
clone_size: few
v_call: TRBV13
cdr3_nt: TGTGCCAGCAGCTTAAGACAGGGGGACTATGGCTACACCTTC
cdr3_aa: CASSLRQGDYGYTF

d_call: TRBD2
j_call: TRBJ2-3
clone_size: NA
v_call: TRBV14
cdr3_nt: TGTGCCAGCAGCCAGGGCGGGAGCGGAGATACGCAGTATTTT
cdr3_aa: CASSQGGSGDTQYF

d_call: NA
j_call: TRBJ2-5
clone_size: few
v_call: TRBV28
cdr3_nt: TGTGCCAGCAGTTCTCCCACGGGGGCAGGAGAGACCCAGTACTTC
cdr3_aa: CASSSPTGAGETQYF

d_call: NA
j_call: TRBJ2-7
clone_size: NA
v_call: TRBV4-3
cdr3_nt: TGCGCCAGCAGCCAAGGAGCGGAGCTCTACGAGCAGTACTTC
cdr3_aa: CASSQGAELYEQYF

d_call: NA
j_call: TRBJ1-4
clone_size: NA
v_call: TRBV5-1
cdr3_nt: TGCGCCAGCATCCCGCAGGAGGATGAAAAACTGTTTTTT
cdr3_aa: CASIPQEDEKLFF

d_call: NA
j_call: TRBJ1-2
clone_size: NA
v_call: TRBV5-1
cdr3_nt: TGCGCCAGCAGCTTGGACGGTAATGGCTACACCTTC
cdr3_aa: CASSLDGNGYTF

d_call: NA
j_call: TRBJ2-7
clone_size: few
v_call: TRBV7-2
cdr3_nt: TGTGCCAGCAGCTTAGGCGTCATCCGCGAGCAGTACTTC
cdr3_aa: CASSLGVIREQYF

d_call: NA
j_call: TRBJ2-2
clone_size: few
v_call: TRBV5-1
cdr3_nt: TGCGCCAGCAGCCTACTCGGGACTGCGAACACCGGGGAGCTGTTTTTT
cdr3_aa: CASSLLGTANTGELFF

d_call: TRBD1
j_call: TRBJ1-5
clone_size: few
v_call: TRBV19
cdr3_nt: TGTGCCAGTAGTACGACAGGGGGCCGAGGCAATCAGCCCCAGCATTTT
cdr3_aa: CASSTTGGRGNQPQHF

d_call: NA
j_call: TRBJ1-2
clone_size: NA
v_call: TRBV27
cdr3_nt: TGTGCCAGCAGTTTAACAGGGAGCGGGAACTATGGCTACACCTTC
cdr3_aa: CASSLTGSGNYGYTF

d_call: NA
j_call: TRBJ1-2
clone_size: NA
v_call: TRBV7-9
cdr3_nt: TGTGCCAGCAGCTTTGGGGATCACTATGGCTACACCTTC
cdr3_aa: CASSFGDHYGYTF

d_call: NA
j_call: TRBJ2-5
clone_size: few
v_call: TRBV9
cdr3_nt: TGTGCCAGCAGCGGAACAGTCCTAGAGACCCAGTACTTC
cdr3_aa: CASSGTVLETQYF

d_call: NA
j_call: TRBJ1-2
clone_size: few
v_call: TRBV14
cdr3_nt: TGTGCCAGCAGCCGGACGGGGGACTATGGCTACACCTTC
cdr3_aa: CASSRTGDYGYTF

d_call: NA
j_call: TRBJ2-7
clone_size: NA
v_call: TRBV7-2
cdr3_nt: TGTGCCAGCAGCTTAGGTCCGGACCGGGAGCAGTACTTC
cdr3_aa: CASSLGPDREQYF

d_call: NA
j_call: TRBJ2-7
clone_size: few
v_call: TRBV5-6
cdr3_nt: TGTGCCAGCAGCTTGGGGAGGGTATCCTACGAGCAGTACTTC
cdr3_aa: CASSLGRVSYEQYF

d_call: NA
j_call: TRBJ1-3
clone_size: NA
v_call: TRBV7-2
cdr3_nt: TGTGCCAGCAGCTTAGGCGGAGGAAACACCATATATTTT
cdr3_aa: CASSLGGGNTIYF

d_call: NA
j_call: TRBJ1-2
clone_size: NA
v_call: TRBV9
cdr3_nt: TGTGCCAGCAGCAACTTAGGCTATGGCTACACCTTC
cdr3_aa: CASSNLGYGYTF

d_call: TRBD1
j_call: TRBJ1-1
clone_size: few
v_call: TRBV10-3
cdr3_nt: TGTGCCATCAGCATGACAGGGGACACTGAAGCTTTCTTT
cdr3_aa: CAISMTGDTEAFF

d_call: NA
j_call: TRBJ1-1
clone_size: few
v_call: TRBV2
cdr3_nt: TGTGCCAGCAGTTCACAGGGTACAACGACTGAAGCTTTCTTT
cdr3_aa: CASSSQGTTTEAFF

d_call: TRBD1
j_call: TRBJ2-7
clone_size: few
v_call: TRBV7-9
cdr3_nt: TGTGCCAGCAGCTTAGACGGACAGGGATTCAACGAGCAGTACTTC
cdr3_aa: CASSLDGQGFNEQYF

d_call: NA
j_call: TRBJ2-1
clone_size: NA
v_call: TRBV28
cdr3_nt: TGTGCCAGCAGTTTGTTAGGGTCTAGGACCTACAATGAGCAGTTCTTC
cdr3_aa: CASSLLGSRTYNEQFF

d_call: TRBD1
j_call: TRBJ1-2
clone_size: NA
v_call: TRBV6-1
cdr3_nt: TGTGCCAGCAGTGAAGGCAGGGGGTACGGCTACACCTTC
cdr3_aa: CASSEGRGYGYTF

d_call: NA
j_call: TRBJ1-2
clone_size: NA
v_call: TRBV29-1
cdr3_nt: TGCAGCGTTGTAGCGGGACATCGCGGCTATGGCTACACCTTC
cdr3_aa: CSVVAGHRGYGYTF

d_call: NA
j_call: TRBJ1-5
clone_size: NA
v_call: TRBV27
cdr3_nt: TGTGCCAGCAGTTTACAGGGGCTGGGCAATCAGCCCCAGCATTTT
cdr3_aa: CASSLQGLGNQPQHF

d_call: NA
j_call: TRBJ1-4
clone_size: few
v_call: TRBV5-1
cdr3_nt: TGCGCCAGCAGTCGCCACGGGACAAGCGAAAAACTGTTTTTT
cdr3_aa: CASSRHGTSEKLFF

d_call: NA
j_call: TRBJ2-1
clone_size: few
v_call: TRBV5-4
cdr3_nt: TGTGCCAGCAGGTTAGACGGTCCTAGGTACAATGAGCAGTTCTTC
cdr3_aa: CASRLDGPRYNEQFF

d_call: TRBD1
j_call: TRBJ2-7
clone_size: few
v_call: TRBV4-2
cdr3_nt: TGTGCCAGCAGCCAAGATGGGACAGACAAAAACTACGAGCAGTACTTC
cdr3_aa: CASSQDGTDKNYEQYF

d_call: NA
j_call: TRBJ2-3
clone_size: few
v_call: TRBV7-9
cdr3_nt: TGTGCCAGCAGCTTAGTGACAGGTAGCGCAGATACGCAGTATTTT
cdr3_aa: CASSLVTGSADTQYF

d_call: TRBD2
j_call: TRBJ2-7
clone_size: NA
v_call: TRBV30
cdr3_nt: TGTGCCTTGACTAGCGGGGGATCCTACGAGCAGTACTTC
cdr3_aa: CALTSGGSYEQYF

d_call: NA
j_call: TRBJ2-1
clone_size: NA
v_call: TRBV5-1
cdr3_nt: TGCGCCAGCAGCCTTAACGGGTACCAAAATGAGCAGTTCTTC
cdr3_aa: CASSLNGYQNEQFF

d_call: TRBD2
j_call: TRBJ2-5
clone_size: NA
v_call: TRBV2
cdr3_nt: TGTGCCAGCACCCTGGGACTAGCGGAGACCCAGTACTTC
cdr3_aa: CASTLGLAETQYF

d_call: NA
j_call: TRBJ2-3
clone_size: few
v_call: TRBV7-8
cdr3_nt: TGTGCCAGCGGCTCCCGGACTGGGGCCCGCACAGATACGCAGTATTTT
cdr3_aa: CASGSRTGARTDTQYF

d_call: NA
j_call: TRBJ2-1
clone_size: NA
v_call: TRBV5-1
cdr3_nt: TGCGCCAGCAGCTTGGATTGGAATGAGCAGTTCTTC
cdr3_aa: CASSLDWNEQFF

d_call: NA
j_call: TRBJ2-2
clone_size: few
v_call: TRBV5-6
cdr3_nt: TGTGCCAGCAGCTTCAGACAGGCTAACACCGGGGAGCTGTTTTTT
cdr3_aa: CASSFRQANTGELFF

d_call: NA
j_call: TRBJ2-1
clone_size: NA
v_call: TRBV4-1
cdr3_nt: TGCGCCAGCAGCCAACCTGACTCCAATCTATACAATGAGCAGTTCTTC
cdr3_aa: CASSQPDSNLYNEQFF

d_call: TRBD1
j_call: TRBJ1-6
clone_size: NA
v_call: TRBV25-1
cdr3_nt: TGTGCCAGCAGGGACAGGGAAGGATCACCCCTCCACTTT
cdr3_aa: CASRDREGSPLHF

d_call: NA
j_call: TRBJ2-7
clone_size: few
v_call: TRBV2
cdr3_nt: TGTGCCAGCAGTGAAGGGCCCTCGAGAACCTACGAGCAGTACTTC
cdr3_aa: CASSEGPSRTYEQYF

d_call: NA
j_call: TRBJ1-2
clone_size: few
v_call: TRBV7-9
cdr3_nt: TGTGCCAGCAGCTTAGTACGGCATTATGGCTACACCTTC
cdr3_aa: CASSLVRHYGYTF

d_call: NA
j_call: TRBJ1-3
clone_size: NA
v_call: TRBV4-3
cdr3_nt: TGCGCCAGCAGCCGAGCTGACGGCTCTGGAAACACCATATATTTT
cdr3_aa: CASSRADGSGNTIYF